These 27 T cell receptor beta chains were sequenced from one sample in a study of shared clonotypes between healthy human individuals (dated by TCRdb to the early 2020s). Library generation was performed with the immunoSEQ multiplex PCR assay. Drawn from immuneACCESS, this table holds only the in-frame rearrangements with V and J called that TCRdb kept. Clones are partly lost; checked studies trace under half to an unresolved V gene and leave the rest unexplained. The sample profile shows 150,000 to 200,000 clones; 65% to 80% of them were found once. The top ten clonotypes cover less than 11% of the sample. The sample consisted of memory CD4+ T cells sorted from blood. The label giving this sample's cell subset or site can be read as: CD45RA-negative fraction. These receptors came from a man aged 25 to 40 in good health.

This sequence joins TRBV5-4 and TRBJ2-3, with D tentatively TRBD1 (5 bases). Germline lookup yields CDR1 SGHNT and CDR2 YYREEE (reference sequence). The CDR3 is 14 residues long. V was pared by 6 bases and J by 5 bases, with 16 bases between. DNA for the CDR3: TGTGCCAGCACCCTAATGCAGGGTGGAGATACGCAGTATTTT. Translation: CASTLMQGGDTQYF.

This clone came up a few times. This chain connects TRBV7-6 to TRBJ2-5; tentative D call: TRBD2 (5 bases). From germline, CDR1 is SGHVS and CDR2 FNYEAQ. There are 14 residues in the CDR3. V lost 5 bases to trimming and J lost 5 bases, with 15 bases between them. The DNA of the CDR3 is TGTGCCAGCAGCCCCCTCGCGGGTCCCGAGACCCAGTACTTC. Translating it yields CASSPLAGPETQYF.

This chain's CDR3 is CASSASGPLGEQYF. The CDR3 DNA reads as TGTGCCAGCAGCGCTAGCGGACCCCTCGGCGAGCAGTACTTC. The chain carries TRBV9 and TRBJ2-7; 7 bases fit TRBD2. Germline loops: CDR1 SGDLS, CDR2 YYNGEE. Losses at the gene ends were 3 bases for V and 6 bases for J; bases not matched to a gene: 9. This CDR3 region has 14 residues.

This clone was found once. The V call is TRBV6-1, the J call TRBJ2-2, with TRBD1 matching 7 bases. The CDR3 has 16 residues. The ends lost 3 bases at V and 5 bases at J; junction bases unmatched: 9. Germline V gene sequence: CDR1 MNHNS, CDR2 SASEGT. The CDR3 is CASSEGLTGATGELFF. The CDR3 nucleotides read TGTGCCAGCAGTGAGGGATTAACAGGGGCTACCGGGGAGCTGTTTTTT.

This clone has more than one count but fewer than ten. The rearrangement uses TRBV7-2 and TRBJ2-1, with a weak D call TRBD2 (6 bases). The CDR3 consists of 14 residues. Germline V gives CDR1 SGHTA, CDR2 FQGNSA. V lost 7 bases, J lost 7 bases, and 17 bases lay in between. The chain's CDR3 is CASTPGRDRNEQFF. The DNA of the CDR3 is TGTGCCAGCACCCCAGGGCGGGATCGGAATGAGCAGTTCTTC.

The rearrangement joins TRBV28 to TRBJ2-7, with TRBD2 as a possible D gene (6 bases). CDR1 and CDR2 (germline): MDHEN, SYDVKM. This CDR3 is built from 13 residues. The V end lost 6 bases, the J end lost 1 base, and 10 bases lay between the germline ends. CDR3 region: CASREGRSYEQYF. In DNA form, the CDR3 reads TGTGCCAGCAGGGAGGGGAGGTCCTACGAGCAGTACTTC.

This clone appeared a single time. V usage is TRBV18 and J usage is TRBJ2-5; 12 nucleotides agree with TRBD1. The CDR3 extends over 15 amino acids. Germline CDR1 KGHSH, CDR2 LQKENI. The ends lost 7 bases at V and 1 base at J; junction bases unmatched: 4. CDR3 loop: CASFRDRGLQETQYF. The CDR3, as DNA: TGTGCCAGCTTCCGGGACAGGGGGCTCCAAGAGACCCAGTACTTC.

This chain uses TRBV5-4 with TRBJ2-2, with D unclear. Per the germline V gene, CDR1 is SGHNT and CDR2 is YYREEE (reference sequence). The CDR3 is 13 amino acids. Trimming removed 4 bases at V and 6 bases at J, with 10 bases between. The CDR3 here is CASSPSPPGELFF. In DNA, the CDR3 is TGTGCCAGCAGCCCCTCACCCCCCGGGGAGCTGTTTTTT. The full variable domain, in which reference TRBV5-4 and TRBJ2-2 provide the parts outside the CDR3, is ETGVTQSPTHLIKTRGQQVTLRCSSQSGHNTVSWYQQALGQGPQFIFQYYREEENGRGNFPPRFSGLQFPNYSSELNVNALELDDSALYLCASSPSPPGELFFGEGSRLTVL.

The chain joins TRBV7-2 to TRBJ1-2; D remains unclear. The CDR3 runs 13 residues. The germline CDR1 and CDR2 sequences are SGHTA and FQGNSA. Trimming removed 1 base from V and 4 bases from J, with 7 bases in between. The CDR3, as DNA: TGTGCCAGCAGCTTAGGCGTAGGCTATGGCTACACCTTC. Amino acids: CASSLGVGYGYTF.

The J gene is TRBJ2-1, the V gene TRBV27, with D unresolved. V was pared by 4 bases and J by 4 bases, with 5 bases between. Germline V gene sequence: CDR1 MNHEY, CDR2 SMNVEV (reference sequence). This CDR3 has 12 residues. The DNA for the CDR3 is TGTGCCAGCAGTTCGGCGTACAATGAGCAGTTCTTC. Its translation: CASSSAYNEQFF.

The chain is built from TRBV5-1 and TRBJ2-2; 10 nucleotides agree with TRBD2. The CDR3 totals 15 residues. J gave up 6 bases and V 2 bases, and 4 bases lay outside the gene matches. Germline CDR1 and CDR2: SGHRS and YFSETQ. CDR3 amino acids: CASSLAGGPAGELFF. The CDR3 nucleotides are TGCGCCAGCAGCTTAGCGGGAGGGCCGGCCGGGGAGCTGTTTTTT.

This clone was seen more than once but under ten times. The CDR3 nucleotides read TGCAGCGTCCCCCCCGGGACAGGGGCCGCCGTGGTCACAGATACGCAGTATTTT. Its protein product is CSVPPGTGAAVVTDTQYF. The chain uses TRBV29-1 and TRBJ2-3, with 10 bases lining up with TRBD1. The CDR3 has 18 residues. Germline V gives CDR1 SQVTM, CDR2 ANQGSEA. V lost 6 bases, J lost 2 bases, and 17 bases stayed unmatched.

This clone was counted a single time. The chain is built from TRBV18 and TRBJ2-3; TRBD1 agrees at 8 bases. After removal of 4 bases from V and 3 bases from J, the junction contained 9 bases not matched to a gene. In germline, CDR1 is KGHSH, CDR2 LQKENI. This CDR3 is built from 16 residues. The DNA for the CDR3 is TGTGCCAGCTCACAACGCGGGCAGGGGGCGACAGATACGCAGTATTTT. This gives the protein CASSQRGQGATDTQYF.

This clone was counted once. V is TRBV29-1 and J is TRBJ2-7; possibly TRBD2 for D (5 bases). The CDR3 loop spans 12 amino acids. Germline V lookup: CDR1 SQVTM, CDR2 ANQGSEA. V was pared by 4 bases and J by 0 bases, with 7 bases between. CDR3 DNA: TGCAGCGTTGTCGGGAACTCCTACGAGCAGTACTTC. Amino acid sequence: CSVVGNSYEQYF.

V and J are TRBV11-1 and TRBJ2-5; 16 bases are a match to TRBD2. Germline CDR1 and CDR2: SGHAT and FQDESV (reference sequence). V lost 5 bases to trimming and J lost 4 bases; unmatched junction nucleotides: 7. The CDR3 is 17 residues long. This CDR3 is CASSAGTSGRAAETQYF. Written as DNA, the CDR3 is TGTGCCAGCAGCGCCGGGACTAGCGGGAGGGCCGCAGAGACCCAGTACTTC.

V is TRBV7-9 and J is TRBJ2-1; no reliable D call. Trimming cost V 0 bases and J 9 bases, with 9 bases left between them. In germline, CDR1 is SEHNR, CDR2 FQNEAQ (reference sequence). The CDR3 extends over 13 amino acids. The CDR3 region has the DNA TGTGCCAGCAGCTTAGCAGGCCGCAGTGAGCAGTTCTTC. Its translation: CASSLAGRSEQFF.

This clone showed up many times. This sequence joins TRBV11-2 and TRBJ1-4; D perhaps matches TRBD1 (5 bases). Germline lookup yields CDR1 SGHAT and CDR2 FQNNGV. Trimming stripped 0 bases from V and 6 bases from J, with 14 bases between. The CDR3 consists of 16 residues. The CDR3 DNA is TGTGCCAGCAGCTTAGAATTGAGGGAGGGGTATGAAAAACTGTTTTTT. This gives the protein CASSLELREGYEKLFF.

The chain carries TRBV27 and TRBJ1-2, with 11 bases aligning to TRBD1. V gave up 5 bases and J gave up 6 bases; unmatched junction bases: 8. The CDR3 extends over 15 amino acids. CDR1 and CDR2 (germline): MNHEY, SMNVEV (reference sequence). The CDR3 here is CASSRRTGGWDGYTF. Written as DNA, the CDR3 is TGTGCCAGCAGTCGCCGGACAGGGGGCTGGGATGGCTACACCTTC.

The gene calls are TRBV28 and TRBJ1-5; a weak D match, TRBD1 (5 bases). CDR1 and CDR2 from the germline V gene are MDHEN and SYDVKM. Trimming took 7 bases from V and 3 from J, leaving 13 bases between them. The CDR3 runs 14 residues. The CDR3 protein is CASTDGGVNQPQHF. Here the CDR3 DNA reads TGTGCCAGCACCGATGGGGGGGTCAATCAGCCCCAGCATTTT.

The V and J genes are TRBV29-1 and TRBJ2-7, with TRBD2 identical over 11 bases. Germline lookup yields CDR1 SQVTM and CDR2 ANQGSEA. The CDR3 contains 14 residues. The V segment lost 6 bases and the J segment 2 bases; nucleotides outside the gene matches: 6. The CDR3 here is CSVGLAGGPYEQYF. CDR3 coding DNA: TGCAGCGTGGGCCTAGCGGGGGGACCCTACGAGCAGTACTTC.

This clone has just a few counts. This sequence joins TRBV6-5 and TRBJ2-1; TRBD2 might be the D (7 bases). The CDR3 length is 15 residues. V lost 7 bases, J lost 7 bases, and 20 bases lay in between. From germline, CDR1 is MNHEY and CDR2 SVGAGI. The CDR3 here is CASTLRGALGNEQFF. The CDR3 DNA follows: TGTGCCAGCACCTTACGGGGGGCGCTGGGGAATGAGCAGTTCTTC.

J is TRBJ2-3 and V is TRBV7-2; no definite D call. The CDR3 has 12 amino acids. The germline CDR1 and CDR2 sequences are SGHTA and FQGNSA. The ends were cut back, 3 bases at V and 6 bases at J, with 7 bases in the middle. CDR3 sequence: CASSFSVDTQYF. CDR3 coding DNA: TGTGCCAGCAGCTTCTCGGTGGATACGCAGTATTTT.

This clone came up a few times. The rearrangement uses TRBV19 and TRBJ2-7, with TRBD2 matching 7 bases. The CDR3 runs to 15 residues. V shed 6 bases and J 0 bases; nucleotides not matched to a gene: 8. Germline CDR1 LNHDA, CDR2 SQIVND (reference sequence). The DNA for the CDR3 is TGTGCCAGTAGCTTCACTAGCGAAAGCTCCTACGAGCAGTACTTC. Translated: CASSFTSESSYEQYF.

The CDR3 reads CASRFGPSGNEKLFF. The CDR3 DNA reads as TGTGCCAGCAGATTCGGACCCTCGGGTAATGAAAAACTGTTTTTT. V and J are TRBV5-4 and TRBJ1-4; D not certain. Germline V gives CDR1 SGHNT, CDR2 YYREEE (reference sequence). The V end was cut by 5 bases, the J end by 4 bases, with 15 bases between. This CDR3 has 15 amino acids.

This clone showed up many times. The chain couples TRBV7-6 to TRBJ2-7; D unresolved. The CDR3 is 13 residues long. V shed 3 bases and J shed 5 bases, with 11 bases lying between them. Germline CDR1 SGHVS, CDR2 FNYEAQ. CDR3 bases: TGTGCCAGCAGCTTGGTGCTGGCCGACGAGCAGTACTTC. This gives the protein CASSLVLADEQYF.

The rearrangement uses TRBV28 and TRBJ1-2; no reliable D call. V lost 3 bases to trimming and J lost 3 bases, with 14 bases between them. The CDR3 consists of 15 residues. Germline-derived CDR1 and CDR2 are MDHEN and SYDVKM. CDR3 DNA: TGTGCCAGCAGTTTTGTTGCGAATTTTTACTATGGCTACACCTTC. Protein sequence: CASSFVANFYYGYTF.

The chain carries TRBV7-9 and TRBJ2-7; possibly TRBD2 for D (6 bases). Germline CDR1 and CDR2: SEHNR and FQNEAQ (reference sequence). The CDR3 is 14 amino acids. V lost 3 bases to trimming and J lost 2 bases, with 11 bases between them. CDR3: CASSLYSGAYEQYF. CDR3 coding DNA: TGTGCCAGCAGCTTGTATAGCGGAGCCTACGAGCAGTACTTC.